Here is one T cell receptor beta chain with its context. Its antigen is unknown. No base qualities exist here, and no much larger clone lies one base off it. The sequencer listed for this sample is Illumina NovaSeq 6000. TCRalpha and TCRbeta cDNA libraries were constructed by 5'RACE with constant-segment primers, with sample barcodes and unique molecular identifiers being introduced. Trizol reagent was used to extract RNA from every sample. Amplification of the libraries took two PCR steps, and the second step added a second sample barcode plus Illumina TruSeq adapters. Sequencing of libraries was performed on an Illumina NovaSeq with 2 x 150 bp paired-end reads. From the authors' description of their analysis: Reads were demultiplexed and collapsed into UMI-guided consensus sequences with migec v1.2.7. Using mixcr v2.1.11, UMI consensuses were aligned to TRA and TRB V and J templates and then assembled into clonotypes. A clonotype was counted as expanded or contracted only if both edgeR and NoisET called the change significant, with noise models trained on biological replicates. For edgeR calls, the cutoffs were a false discovery rate-adjusted p below 0.01 and a log2 fold-change threshold of 1. As an exploratory analysis of dynamics, max-normalized trajectories of the 1000 most abundant clonotypes were examined with PCA combined with hierarchical clustering. Separately sequenced CD4+ and CD8+ repertoires were used to assign the CD4 or CD8 phenotype of responding clones. Starting from the raw public reads, TCRdb applied fastp trimming at Q25, assembled clones with MiXCR and retained in-frame beta chains. Identical CDR3 protein sequences are pooled into one entry, listed with their most common genes and DNA. For this entry, the V and J calls and clone size follow TCRdb and not the study's own pipeline. This sample gives around 450,000 distinct CDR3 sequences in total; roughly 24% of them show up just once. 8.5% to 10% of the sample rests with the top ten.

This sample stems from a study of T-cell memory formation after mild COVID-19 (dated by TCRdb to the early 2020s). Turning to the overall study: TCR sequence clusters from the two donors were largely donor specific. Two young, previously healthy adult volunteers, one female and one male, were included in the cohort. T-cell clones expanding and contracting after mild COVID-19 in a couple of donors were tracked by longitudinal TCRalpha and TCRbeta repertoire sequencing. Overall results and qualifications from the work: Whether the second-wave clones peaking on day 37 were SARS-CoV-2 specific was not confirmed. Some responding clones were found in pre-infection memory, which suggests that pre-existing cross-reactive memory T cells took part in the SARS-CoV-2 response. Clones contracting from day 15 to 85 had balanced CD4/CD8 phenotypes, while a second wave expanding from day 15 to 37 was biased towards CD4+. Contracting CD4+ clones were located mainly in the CM and EM memory subsets, whereas CD8+ clones were found to be enriched in EMRA. Only a couple of mild cases were covered by the study, and larger cohorts that include severe cases with pre-infection samples were considered necessary.

Including cysteine and phenylalanine, the CDR3 has 13 amino acids. Only the CDR3 DNA stays, 39 bases, in frame from base 1. From the germline V gene (reference sequence), CDR1 is DFQATT and CDR2 is SNEGSKA. V was cut back by 6 bases and J by 4 bases, leaving a gap of 15 bases between them. Ficoll-Paque density gradient centrifugation was used to isolate PBMCs. Sequences were obtained from PBMCs or a T cell subset sorted from them (not recorded which). This receptor chain uses TRBV20-1 and TRBJ1-1, with the D gene call left open. The TCR originated in an adult woman who had mild COVID-19 (a few samples of this study predate the infection). The sample titles of this study are shuffled in the database, so cell type and time point are left out; the donor was told from shared clones. CDR3 reads: CSAEGLEATEAFF. Read as DNA, the sequence is TGCAGTGCAGAAGGACTGGAGGCCACTGAAGCTTTCTTT.